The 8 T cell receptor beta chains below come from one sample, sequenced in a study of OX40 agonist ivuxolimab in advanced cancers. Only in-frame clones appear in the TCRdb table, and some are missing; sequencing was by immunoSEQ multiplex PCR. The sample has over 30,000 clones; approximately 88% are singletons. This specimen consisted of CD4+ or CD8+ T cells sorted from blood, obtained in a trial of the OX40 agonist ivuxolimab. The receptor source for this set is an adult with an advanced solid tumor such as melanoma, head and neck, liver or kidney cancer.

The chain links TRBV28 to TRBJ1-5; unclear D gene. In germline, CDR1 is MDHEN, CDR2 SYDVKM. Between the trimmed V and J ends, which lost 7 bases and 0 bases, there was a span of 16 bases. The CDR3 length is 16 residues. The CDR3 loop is CASIPGPGISNQPQHF. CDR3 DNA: TGTGCCAGCATACCCGGTCCAGGAATTAGCAATCAGCCCCAGCATTTT.

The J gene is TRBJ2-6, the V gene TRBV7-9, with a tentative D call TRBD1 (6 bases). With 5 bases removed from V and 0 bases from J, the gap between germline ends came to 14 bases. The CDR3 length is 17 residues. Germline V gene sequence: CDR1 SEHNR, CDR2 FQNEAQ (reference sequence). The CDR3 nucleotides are TGTGCCAGCAGCCCGCAGGACAGTTTCTCTGGGGCCAACGTCCTGACTTTC. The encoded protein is CASSPQDSFSGANVLTF. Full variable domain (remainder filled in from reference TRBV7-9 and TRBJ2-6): DTGVSQNPRHKITKRGQNVTFRCDPISEHNRLYWYRQTLGQGPEFLTYFQNEAQLEKSRLLSDRFSAERPKGSFSTLEIQRTEQGDSAMYLCASSPQDSFSGANVLTFGAGSRLTVL.

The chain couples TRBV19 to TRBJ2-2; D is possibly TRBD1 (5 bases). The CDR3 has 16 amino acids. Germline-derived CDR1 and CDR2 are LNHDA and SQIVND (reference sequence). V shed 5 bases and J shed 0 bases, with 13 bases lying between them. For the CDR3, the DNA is TGTGCCAGTAGTTGGGGCAGACGCTCGAACACCGGGGAGCTGTTTTTT. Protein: CASSWGRRSNTGELFF.

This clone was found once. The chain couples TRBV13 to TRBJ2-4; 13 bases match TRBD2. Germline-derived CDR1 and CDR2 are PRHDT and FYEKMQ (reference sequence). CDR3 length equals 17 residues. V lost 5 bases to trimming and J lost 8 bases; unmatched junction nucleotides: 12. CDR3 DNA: TGTGCCAGCAGCCTGGGACTAGCGGGGACGGCTGAGGACATTCAGTACTTC. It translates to CASSLGLAGTAEDIQYF.

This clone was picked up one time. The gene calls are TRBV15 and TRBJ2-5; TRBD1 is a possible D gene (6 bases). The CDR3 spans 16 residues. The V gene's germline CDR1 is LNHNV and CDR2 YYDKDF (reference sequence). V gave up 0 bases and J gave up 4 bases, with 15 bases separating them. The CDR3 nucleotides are TGTGCCACCAGCAGAGATCTCGGGATAGGGGGAGAGACCCAGTACTTC. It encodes CATSRDLGIGGETQYF. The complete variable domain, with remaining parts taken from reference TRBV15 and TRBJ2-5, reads DAMVIQNPRYQVTQFGKPVTLSCSQTLNHNVMYWYQQKSSQAPKLLFHYYDKDFNNEADTPDNFQSRRPNTSFCFLDIRSPGLGDTAMYLCATSRDLGIGGETQYFGPGTRLLVL.

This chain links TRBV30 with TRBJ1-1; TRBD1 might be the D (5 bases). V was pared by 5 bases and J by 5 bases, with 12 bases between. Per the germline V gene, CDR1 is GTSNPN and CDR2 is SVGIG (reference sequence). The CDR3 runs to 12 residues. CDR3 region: CAWATGLTEAFF. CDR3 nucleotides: TGTGCCTGGGCTACAGGACTGACTGAAGCTTTCTTT.

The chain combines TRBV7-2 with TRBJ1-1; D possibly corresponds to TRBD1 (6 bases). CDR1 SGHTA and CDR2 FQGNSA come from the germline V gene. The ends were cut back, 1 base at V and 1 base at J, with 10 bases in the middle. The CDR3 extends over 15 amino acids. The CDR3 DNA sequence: TGTGCCAGCAGCTTAGGTACAGGGTGGAACACTGAAGCTTTCTTT. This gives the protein CASSLGTGWNTEAFF.

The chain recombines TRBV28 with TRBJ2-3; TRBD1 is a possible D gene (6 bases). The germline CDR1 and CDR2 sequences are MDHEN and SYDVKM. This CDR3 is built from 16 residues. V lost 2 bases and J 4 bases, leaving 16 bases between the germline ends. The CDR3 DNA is TGTGCCAGCAGTTTAGTGTGGGGGCCCCTCCCAGATACGCAGTATTTT. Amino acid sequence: CASSLVWGPLPDTQYF.